The rows below give T cell receptor beta chains drawn from one sample of a study of graft-versus-host responses after intestinal transplantation. Repertoires were generated with immunoSEQ multiplex PCR, while TCRdb's copy carries only in-frame clones and drops some. The profile shows about 88,000 clones, 85% to 95% of them singletons. These receptors have no known antigen. This sample comprised unstimulated CD4+ T cells sorted from spleen or lymph node cells, obtained before transplant. Receptor source: a human donor who was the organ donor for an intestinal transplant. The CDR3 runs from the conserved cysteine through the conserved F or W. A D gene is named only where the DNA matches it firmly.

CDR3 DNA,CDR3 protein,J gene,V gene,D gene
TGTGCCAGCAGTCGCAAGGGGGACACTGAAGCTTTCTTT,CASSRKGDTEAFF,TRBJ1-1,TRBV9,NA
TGTGCCAGCAGCGCAGGGGGCTATGGCTACACCTTC,CASSAGGYGYTF,TRBJ1-2,TRBV9,TRBD1
TGTGCCAGCAGCCTTCGACAGGGAGGAGGCACAGATACGCAGTATTTT,CASSLRQGGGTDTQYF,TRBJ2-3,TRBV4-2,NA
TGTGCCAGCTCTCCCCCGGGACAACCTGAAAAACTGTTTTTT,CASSPPGQPEKLFF,TRBJ1-4,TRBV18,NA
TGTGCCAGCAGGCGGGGGGTGTCTGAGCAGTTCTTC,CASRRGVSEQFF,TRBJ2-1,TRBV7-2,TRBD2
TGTGCCAGCAGCAGCCGGGGACAGGGAAACTATGGCTACACCTTC,CASSSRGQGNYGYTF,TRBJ1-2,TRBV9,TRBD1
TGTGCCAGCAGCTCTAGCGGGGTAGCTAGCACAGATACGCAGTATTTT,CASSSSGVASTDTQYF,TRBJ2-3,TRBV28,TRBD2
TGTGCCAGCAGCTCCGGGACAGGAAACACCGGGGAGCTGTTTTTT,CASSSGTGNTGELFF,TRBJ2-2,TRBV7-7,TRBD1
TGTGCCAGCACCCAGCCGGGACTATCCTACGAGCAGTACTTC,CASTQPGLSYEQYF,TRBJ2-7,TRBV2,TRBD2
TGTGCCAGTACCCAAGGACAGAATAGCAATCAGCCCCAGCATTTT,CASTQGQNSNQPQHF,TRBJ1-5,TRBV5-8,NA
TGTGCCAGCAGCCAAGAGGCTAGTAAGACCGGGGAGCTGTTTTTT,CASSQEASKTGELFF,TRBJ2-2,TRBV4-2,NA
TGTGCCAGCAGCTTGGGTACAGGGTACGCCTACGAGCAGTACTTC,CASSLGTGYAYEQYF,TRBJ2-7,TRBV5-6,NA
TGTGCCTCTAGACAGGGAGGAAACACCATATATTTT,CASRQGGNTIYF,TRBJ1-3,TRBV10-3,TRBD1
TGTGCCAGCAGTTCTACGGACAGGGGAACTGAAGCTTTCTTT,CASSSTDRGTEAFF,TRBJ1-1,TRBV6-5,TRBD1
TGTGCCGCCGGGCTAGCGGGGGGGCGTGGAGAGACCCAGTACTTC,CAAGLAGGRGETQYF,TRBJ2-5,TRBV7-2,TRBD2